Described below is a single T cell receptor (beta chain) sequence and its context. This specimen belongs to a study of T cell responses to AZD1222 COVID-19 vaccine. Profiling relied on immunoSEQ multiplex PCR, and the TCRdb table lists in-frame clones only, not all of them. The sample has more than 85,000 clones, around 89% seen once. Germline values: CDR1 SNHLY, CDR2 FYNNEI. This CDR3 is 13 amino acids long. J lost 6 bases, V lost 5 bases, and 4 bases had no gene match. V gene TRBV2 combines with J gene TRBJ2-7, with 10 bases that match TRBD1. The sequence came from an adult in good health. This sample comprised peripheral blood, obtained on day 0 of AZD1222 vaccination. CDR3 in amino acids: CASSWDRGREQYF. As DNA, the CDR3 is TGTGCCAGCAGTTGGGACAGGGGCCGCGAGCAGTACTTC.